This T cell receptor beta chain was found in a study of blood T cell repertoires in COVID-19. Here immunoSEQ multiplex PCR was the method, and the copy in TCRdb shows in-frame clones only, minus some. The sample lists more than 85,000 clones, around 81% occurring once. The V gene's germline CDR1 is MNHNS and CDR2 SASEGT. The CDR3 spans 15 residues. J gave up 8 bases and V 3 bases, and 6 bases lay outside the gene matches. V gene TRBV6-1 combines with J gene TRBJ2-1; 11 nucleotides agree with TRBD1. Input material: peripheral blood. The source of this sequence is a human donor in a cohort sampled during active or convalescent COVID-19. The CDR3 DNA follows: TGTGCCAGCAGTGATGGGACAGGGGGGCGCCATGAGCAGTTCTTC. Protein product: CASSDGTGGRHEQFF.